This T cell receptor beta chain was retrieved from a study of shared clonotypes between healthy human individuals. About this clone itself: Its target is unknown.

Healthy HIV-negative adults with no recent acute infections or vaccinations were recruited as donors. This table comes from immunoSEQ multiplex PCR, and its TCRdb copy is limited to in-frame clones, with some not included. This sample has 450,000 to 550,000 clones; approximately 79% occur once, and the top ten carry 10% to 15%. The study, taken as a whole, reports: With few donors, the genetic and exposure-history diversity represented was limited.

Trimming pared 4 bases from V and 0 bases from J, leaving 13 bases between. The CDR3 consists of 16 residues. The germline V gene encodes CDR1 MNHNS and CDR2 SASEGT. The receptor comes from a middle-aged woman in good health. Some clones in this sample may be carry-over from other donors' samples. Material: PBMCs. The rearrangement joins TRBV6-1 to TRBJ1-3; TRBD1 might be the D (6 bases). The CDR3: CASSGFRGFSGNTIYF. CDR3 DNA: TGTGCCAGCAGTGGCTTTAGGGGGTTCTCTGGAAACACCATATATTTT.